These 30 T cell receptor beta chains were all obtained from the same sample, sequenced in a study of blood T cell repertoires in COVID-19 (dated by TCRdb to the early 2020s). The receptor library was made with the immunoSEQ multiplex PCR assay. The immuneACCESS repertoire file appears here via TCRdb, limited to in-frame rearrangements. These files lack a portion of the clones; in checked studies, under half of the deficit traces to unresolved V genes, and the cause of the others is not known. This sample holds around 180,000 clones; about four fifths were observed only once. The ten largest account for about 6.4% of the sample. Sequenced sample: peripheral blood. The receptors shown here come from a human donor in a cohort sampled during active COVID-19.

The CDR3 coding sequence is TGTGCCAGCAGCGCCAACGAAAAGAGTTACTACGAGCAGTACTTC. Amino acids: CASSANEKSYYEQYF. The rearrangement joins TRBV9 to TRBJ2-7; D ambiguous. CDR1 and CDR2 from the germline V gene are SGDLS and YYNGEE. This CDR3 is built from 15 residues. The ends were cut back, 3 bases at V and 3 bases at J, with 16 bases in the middle.

The gene calls are TRBV6-1 and TRBJ1-4; possibly TRBD1 for D (5 bases). Trimming cost V 2 bases and J 7 bases, with 11 bases left between them. Germline CDR1 is MNHNS and CDR2 is SASEGT. The CDR3 loop spans 14 amino acids. The CDR3 sequence: CASSESGQSEKLFF. In nucleotides, the CDR3 is TGTGCCAGCAGTGAATCAGGGCAAAGTGAAAAACTGTTTTTT.

The V and J genes are TRBV6-6 and TRBJ2-7, with TRBD2 matching 11 bases. CDR3 size: 14 residues. CDR1 is MNHNY, CDR2 SVGAGI, per germline (reference sequence). V lost 6 bases to trimming and J lost 4 bases; unmatched junction nucleotides: 5. In nucleotides, the CDR3 is TGTGCCAGCAGAGATAGCGGGGGGGGTTACGAGCAGTACTTC. Its protein is CASRDSGGGYEQYF.

This clone was counted a single time. V and J are TRBV27 and TRBJ1-1; D is possibly TRBD1 (5 bases). Germline V gene lookup returns CDR1 MNHEY and CDR2 SMNVEV (reference sequence). V was pared by 3 bases and J by 4 bases, with 18 bases between. The CDR3 is made up of 16 amino acids. The CDR3 DNA follows: TGTGCCAGCAGTTTTTCGGGAGGGGACTTTGGCACTGAAGCTTTCTTT. Protein product: CASSFSGGDFGTEAFF.

This sequence joins TRBV19 and TRBJ2-3; maybe TRBD1 (5 bases). Germline CDR1 reads LNHDA; CDR2 reads SQIVND (reference sequence). The CDR3 consists of 14 residues. Written as DNA, the CDR3 is TGTGCAAGCAGGGCAGCGCTTAGCACAGATACGCAGTATTTT. Encoded protein: CASRAALSTDTQYF.

This sequence joins TRBV18 and TRBJ1-3; no firm D call. Germline V lookup: CDR1 KGHSH, CDR2 LQKENI. Between the trimmed V and J ends, which lost 3 bases and 0 bases, there was a span of 18 bases. The CDR3 has 18 amino acids. The CDR3 loop reads CASSPGMMDGNSGNTIYF. For the CDR3, the DNA is TGTGCCAGCTCACCCGGGATGATGGACGGCAACTCTGGAAACACCATATATTTT.

The chain recombines TRBV5-6 with TRBJ1-5; D is unresolved. This CDR3 is built from 14 residues. V lost 0 bases and J lost 3, with 7 bases in between. Germline V CDR1 and CDR2: SGHDT, YYEEEE. CDR3 in amino acids: CASSLGQYNQPQHF. In DNA form, the CDR3 reads TGTGCCAGCAGCTTGGGGCAGTACAATCAGCCCCAGCATTTT.

J is TRBJ2-5 and V is TRBV5-1, with 9 bases identical to TRBD2. This CDR3 has 15 residues. The V gene end was trimmed by 4 bases and the J gene end by 2 bases; junction bases not matched to a gene: 6. Germline CDR1 and CDR2: SGHRS and YFSETQ. DNA for the CDR3: TGCGCCAGCAGCCTGGACCTAGCGGGGCAAGAGACCCAGTACTTC. Residues: CASSLDLAGQETQYF.

This clone was detected only a few times. V is TRBV7-2 and J is TRBJ1-6, with D maybe TRBD1 (5 bases). This CDR3 region has 13 residues. Germline-derived CDR1 and CDR2 are SGHTA and FQGNSA. Trimming left V 5 bases short and J 9 bases short, with 11 bases between. For the CDR3, the DNA is TGTGCCAGCAGCGCCCGCGGGGCTTCACCCCTCCACTTT. It specifies CASSARGASPLHF.

The V call is TRBV2, the J call TRBJ2-1, with 9 bases that match TRBD2. J gave up 6 bases and V 5 bases, and 8 bases lay outside the gene matches. The CDR3 has 15 residues. Germline lookup yields CDR1 SNHLY and CDR2 FYNNEI. The CDR3 bases are TGTGCCAGCAGTAGGGAACTAGCGGGCCGCAATGAGCAGTTCTTC. Its protein product is CASSRELAGRNEQFF.

With regard to this clone: At one end, the junction sequence differs from germline, possibly due to a read error. The chain joins TRBV2 to TRBJ1-2, with D unclear. Germline V CDR1 and CDR2: SNHLY, FYNNEI. This CDR3 contains 11 residues. The CDR3 loop is CASRVAGFGMF. The DNA for the CDR3 is TGTGCCAGCAGGGTAGCGGGGTTCGGAATGTTC.

The chain carries TRBV9 and TRBJ1-1; TRBD1 might be the D (5 bases). Trimming left V 4 bases short and J 4 bases short, with 14 bases between. The CDR3 runs 14 residues. Germline V gene data show CDR1 as SGDLS and CDR2 as YYNGEE. The DNA of the CDR3 is TGTGCCAGCAGCCCCCTGATGGGGGGCACTGAAGCTTTCTTT. Amino acids: CASSPLMGGTEAFF.

The genes are TRBV18 and TRBJ1-2; D gene uncertain. V lost 3 bases and J lost 4, with 15 bases in between. The CDR3 runs to 15 residues. Germline CDR1 reads KGHSH; CDR2 reads LQKENI. The CDR3 loop is CASSPGREGAYGYTF. CDR3 in DNA: TGTGCCAGCTCACCCGGTCGAGAGGGCGCCTATGGCTACACCTTC.

The CDR3: CASSLRLGETQYF. CDR3 nucleotides: TGTGCCAGCTCACTACGACTTGGGGAGACCCAGTACTTC. The chain joins TRBV18 to TRBJ2-5, with D unresolved. CDR1 and CDR2 from the germline V gene are KGHSH and LQKENI. Trimming cost V 4 bases and J 5 bases, with 11 bases left between them. This CDR3 is built from 13 residues.

CDR3 bases: TGTGCCAGCAGCCAAATAGATGGAACAGCCTCTGGAAACACCATATATTTT. This encodes CASSQIDGTASGNTIYF. The J gene is TRBJ1-3, the V gene TRBV3-1 (or the pseudogene TRBV3-2); D gene ambiguous. Germline CDR1 LGHDT, CDR2 YNNKEL (reference sequence). Trimming removed 2 bases from V and 0 bases from J, with 14 bases in between. This CDR3 is built from 17 residues.

The chain joins TRBV4-1 to TRBJ1-4; perhaps TRBD1 as D (5 bases). Germline lookup yields CDR1 MGHRA and CDR2 YSYEKL. V shed 1 base and J shed 0 bases, with 9 bases lying between them. The CDR3 is 16 residues long. The CDR3 reads CASSQATDATNEKLFF. The CDR3 nucleotides are TGCGCCAGCAGCCAAGCGACAGATGCAACTAATGAAAAACTGTTTTTT.

This clone was picked up one time. This CDR3 reads CASSLVRDTEAFF. For the CDR3, the DNA is TGTGCCAGCAGCTTAGTCCGTGACACTGAAGCTTTCTTT. The gene calls are TRBV13 and TRBJ1-1, with D hard to call. The V gene lost 1 base and the J gene lost 3 bases, with 6 bases spanning the gap. CDR3 length equals 13 residues. Germline V gene lookup returns CDR1 PRHDT and CDR2 FYEKMQ (reference sequence).

The chain couples TRBV2 to TRBJ1-6; 7 nucleotides agree with TRBD1. From germline, CDR1 is SNHLY and CDR2 FYNNEI. The V gene end was trimmed by 4 bases and the J gene end by 8 bases; junction bases not matched to a gene: 5. CDR3 length: 14 residues. This CDR3 is CASSGIRGDSPLHF. The DNA for the CDR3 is TGTGCCAGCAGTGGCATCAGGGGGGATTCACCCCTCCACTTT.

This clone was seen a single time. The V gene is TRBV19, the J gene TRBJ1-2, with D unresolved. V was shortened by 5 bases and J by 5 bases, with 18 bases between the two germline ends. This CDR3 contains 15 residues. From germline, CDR1 is LNHDA and CDR2 SQIVND (reference sequence). CDR3 in amino acids: CASSEVSASFYGYTF. For the CDR3, the DNA is TGTGCCAGTAGTGAGGTTTCAGCCTCGTTTTATGGCTACACCTTC. The variable domain in full, completed from reference TRBV19 and TRBJ1-2, reads DGGITQSPKYLFRKEGQNVTLSCEQNLNHDAMYWYRQDPGQGLRLIYYSQIVNDFQKGDIAEGYSVSREKKESFPLTVTSAQKNPTAFYLCASSEVSASFYGYTFGSGTRLTVV.

The rearrangement joins TRBV9 to TRBJ2-1, with D uncertain. V was shortened by 7 bases and J by 9 bases, with 17 bases between the two germline ends. Germline V CDR1 and CDR2: SGDLS, YYNGEE. The length of the CDR3 is 13 residues. The CDR3 coding sequence is TGTGCCAGCGTCCGCCGAGACGGCGGTGAGCAGTTCTTC. It encodes CASVRRDGGEQFF.

This chain joins TRBV4-2 and TRBJ2-3, with D perhaps TRBD1 (6 bases). Germline V CDR1 and CDR2: LGHNA, YNFKEQ. The CDR3 is 16 residues long. With 2 bases removed from V and 2 bases from J, the gap between germline ends came to 14 bases. The CDR3 protein is CASSQTQGTHTDTQYF. CDR3 nucleotide sequence: TGTGCCAGCAGCCAAACACAGGGAACGCACACAGATACGCAGTATTTT.

The V call is TRBV11-2, the J call TRBJ1-6; 8 bases align to TRBD1. Trimming removed 5 bases from V and 9 bases from J; junction bases left unmatched: 12. This CDR3 has 16 residues. The germline CDR1 and CDR2 sequences are SGHAT and FQNNGV. The CDR3 region has the DNA TGTGCCAGCAGCCCTATACGAGGGGACAGGCCTTCACCCCTCCACTTT. The encoded protein is CASSPIRGDRPSPLHF.

The rearrangement uses TRBV5-1 and TRBJ2-3; D is undetermined. Germline V lookup: CDR1 SGHRS, CDR2 YFSETQ. This CDR3 contains 15 residues. The germline V and J ends were trimmed by 0 bases and 0 bases, with 8 bases remaining between them. The CDR3 is CASSLAVASTDTQYF. The CDR3 DNA sequence: TGCGCCAGCAGCTTGGCCGTGGCTAGCACAGATACGCAGTATTTT.

J is TRBJ1-1 and V is TRBV18; TRBD1 is a possible D gene (5 bases). This CDR3 contains 18 residues. Germline V gives CDR1 KGHSH, CDR2 LQKENI. The V end lost 1 base, the J end lost 2 bases, and 20 bases lay between the germline ends. CDR3 residues: CASSPQIRMDITNTEAFF. The CDR3 DNA reads as TGTGCCAGCTCACCACAAATCAGAATGGACATAACCAACACTGAAGCTTTCTTT.

The chain couples TRBV9 to TRBJ2-5, with D perhaps TRBD2 (6 bases). Germline values: CDR1 SGDLS, CDR2 YYNGEE. This CDR3 has 15 amino acids. V lost 0 bases and J lost 2, with 11 bases in between. CDR3 protein: CASSVGRGLQETQYF. CDR3 DNA: TGTGCCAGCAGCGTAGGGAGGGGTTTGCAAGAGACCCAGTACTTC. Using reference TRBV9 and TRBJ2-5 for the parts outside the CDR3, the full variable domain is DSGVTQTPKHLITATGQRVTLRCSPRSGDLSVYWYQQSLDQGLQFLIQYYNGEERAKGNILERFSAQQFPDLHSELNLSSLELGDSALYFCASSVGRGLQETQYFGPGTRLLVL.

This rearrangement joins TRBV3-1 (or the pseudogene TRBV3-2) to TRBJ2-7, with TRBD1 matching 9 bases. From germline, CDR1 is LGHDT and CDR2 YNNKEL (reference sequence). The CDR3 has 14 amino acids. V lost 2 bases, J lost 2 bases, and 1 base stayed unmatched. The CDR3 nucleotides read TGTGCCAGCAGCCAATGGGACAGGGCCTACGAGCAGTACTTC. Amino acids: CASSQWDRAYEQYF.

V usage is TRBV19 and J usage is TRBJ1-6; D unclear. This CDR3 contains 20 residues. Trimming stripped 3 bases from V and 7 bases from J, with 28 bases between. Germline V gene data show CDR1 as LNHDA and CDR2 as SQIVND (reference sequence). CDR3 residues: CASSILPRGPEQMKNSPLHF. In nucleotides, the CDR3 is TGTGCCAGTAGTATCCTTCCTCGTGGCCCAGAACAGATGAAGAATTCACCCCTCCACTTT.

The J gene is TRBJ2-5, the V gene TRBV2, with 13 bases matching TRBD2. This CDR3 comprises 17 residues. Trimming cost V 4 bases and J 0 bases; bases outside gene matches: 5. CDR1 is SNHLY and CDR2 is FYNNEI in the germline V gene. CDR3 DNA: TGTGCCAGCAGTGGGACTAGCGGGGGACAGTACCAAGAGACCCAGTACTTC. This codes for CASSGTSGGQYQETQYF.

This chain links TRBV27 with TRBJ2-7; TRBD1 is a possible D gene (7 bases). The germline CDR1 and CDR2 sequences are MNHEY and SMNVEV (reference sequence). The CDR3 contains 13 residues. Trimming stripped 8 bases from V and 3 bases from J, with 14 bases between. This CDR3 is CASGGGLDYEQYF. Written as DNA, the CDR3 is TGTGCCAGCGGAGGGGGCCTTGACTACGAGCAGTACTTC.

This chain joins TRBV18 and TRBJ2-7; weak D call: TRBD2 (5 bases). The CDR3 runs to 15 residues. CDR1 and CDR2 (germline): KGHSH, LQKENI. Trimming took off 3 bases at V and 2 bases at J, with 14 bases between the two ends. CDR3 nucleotides: TGTGCCAGCTCACCTTCTCGGGGATTCACCTACGAGCAGTACTTC. Its protein is CASSPSRGFTYEQYF.